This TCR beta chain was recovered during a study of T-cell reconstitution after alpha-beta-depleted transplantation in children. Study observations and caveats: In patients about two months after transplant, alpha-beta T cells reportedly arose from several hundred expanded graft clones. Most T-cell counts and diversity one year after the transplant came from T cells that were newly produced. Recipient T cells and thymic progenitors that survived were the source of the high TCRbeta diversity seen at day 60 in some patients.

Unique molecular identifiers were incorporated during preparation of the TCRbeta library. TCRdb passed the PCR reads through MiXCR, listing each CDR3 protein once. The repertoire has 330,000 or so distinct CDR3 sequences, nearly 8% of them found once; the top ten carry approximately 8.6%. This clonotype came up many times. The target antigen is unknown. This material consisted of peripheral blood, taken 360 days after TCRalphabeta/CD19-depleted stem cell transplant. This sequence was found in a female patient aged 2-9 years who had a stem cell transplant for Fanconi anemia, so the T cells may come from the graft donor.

The CDR3 region is CASSVGGIPNSYNEQFF. The CDR3 region has the DNA TGTGCCAGCAGCGTCGGGGGGATCCCGAACTCCTACAATGAGCAGTTCTTC. The chain employs TRBV9 and TRBJ2-1; 7 positions agree with TRBD2. The germline CDR1 and CDR2 sequences are SGDLS and YYNGEE. The CDR3 has 17 residues. The junction had 8 bases not matched to a gene; V was cut back by 2 bases and J by 0 bases.